Shown below are 11 T cell receptor beta chains from a single sample sequenced in a study of a mutant IDH1 vaccine in newly diagnosed glioma. This table comes from immunoSEQ multiplex PCR, and its TCRdb copy is limited to in-frame clones, with some not included. The sample carries tens of thousands of clones, roughly four fifths recorded once. No antigen has been assigned to these receptors. The time point denotes: week 47, end of study. All doses held 300 ug of mutant IDH1 20-mer peptide, with topical imiquimod. Specimen: PBMCs, collected from a glioma patient whose treatment included an IDH1 peptide vaccine. These receptors all stem from a man aged 40-50 years with glioma.

This clone is judged medium-sized. The chain uses TRBV10-2 and TRBJ1-1; no firm D call. V dropped 8 bases and J dropped 5 bases, with 15 bases sitting between them. The length of the CDR3 is 13 residues. Germline CDR1 and CDR2: WSHSY and SAAADI. The CDR3 region is CASRFRAGTEAFF. In nucleotides, the CDR3 is TGCGCCAGCCGCTTTAGGGCAGGTACTGAAGCTTTCTTT.

The rearrangement joins TRBV18 to TRBJ2-5, with a weak D call TRBD2 (6 bases). This CDR3 contains 16 residues. V lost 1 base and J lost 0, with 12 bases in between. Germline CDR1 and CDR2: KGHSH and LQKENI. The CDR3 spells CASSPLAGGYQETQYF. The CDR3 DNA follows: TGTGCCAGCTCACCACTGGCAGGAGGGTACCAAGAGACCCAGTACTTC.

This sequence joins TRBV21-1 and TRBJ1-1. TRBV21-1 is shown as a pseudogene. The CDR3 loop spans 16 amino acids. The CDR3 loop is CASSKAPGAGVLEAFF. CDR3 bases: TGTGCCAGCAGCAAAGCCCCGGGGGCTGGGGTGTTGGAAGCTTTCTTT.

The rearrangement links TRBV7-2 to TRBJ1-4, with D hard to call. The V end was cut by 3 bases, the J end by 3 bases, with 11 bases between. The germline gives CDR1 SGHTA, CDR2 FQGNSA. CDR3 length equals 15 residues. The CDR3 DNA sequence: TGTGCCAGCAGCTTCGATGGCAGCTCTAATGAAAAACTGTTTTTT. As protein: CASSFDGSSNEKLFF.

V and J are TRBV11-2 and TRBJ1-1; 7 bases are shared with TRBD1. This CDR3 comprises 14 residues. The germline gives CDR1 SGHAT, CDR2 FQNNGV. V was pared by 5 bases and J by 0 bases, with 3 bases of the junction left unmatched. In nucleotides, the CDR3 is TGTGCCAGCAGCGCAGACAGGGTGAACACTGAAGCTTTCTTT. Protein sequence: CASSADRVNTEAFF.

This chain joins TRBV7-2 and TRBJ2-7; 7 positions agree with TRBD2. Germline V gene sequence: CDR1 SGHTA, CDR2 FQGNSA. This CDR3 region has 13 residues. V shed 5 bases, J shed 2 bases, and the junction held 3 bases outside the gene matches. The CDR3 DNA follows: TGTGCCAGCAGCCAGCGGGGCCCCTACGAGCAGTACTTC. Encoded protein: CASSQRGPYEQYF.

This clone showed up just a few times. The chain carries TRBV14 and TRBJ1-1; perhaps TRBD1 as D (5 bases). This CDR3 region has 14 residues. CDR1 is SGHDN, CDR2 FVKESK, per germline. Trimming shortened V by 1 base and J by 3 bases, and 9 bases separated the two germline ends. CDR3 bases: TGTGCCAGCAGCCAAGGACAGATTTACACTGAAGCTTTCTTT. It is translated as CASSQGQIYTEAFF.

The CDR3 coding sequence is TGCAGCGCTAACCATGGGCCAGGGGCGACGCAGTATTTT. It codes for CSANHGPGATQYF. This sequence joins TRBV29-1 and TRBJ2-3, with D maybe TRBD1 (6 bases). Per germline, CDR1 SQVTM and CDR2 ANQGSEA. V was clipped by 7 bases and J by 9 bases, with 20 bases between them. This CDR3 has 13 amino acids.

The gene calls are TRBV28 and TRBJ2-5; 10 bases fit TRBD2. The CDR3 runs to 15 residues. CDR1 is MDHEN, CDR2 SYDVKM, per germline. After removal of 7 bases from V and 1 base from J, the junction contained 6 bases not matched to a gene. CDR3 bases: TGTGCCAGCACCCTCGGACTAGCGGCCCAAGAGACCCAGTACTTC. Amino acid sequence: CASTLGLAAQETQYF.

The chain uses TRBV25-1 and TRBJ2-6; D call uncertain. Germline V gene data show CDR1 as MGHDK and CDR2 as SYGVNS. Deletions cut 4 bases from V and 1 base from J, with 5 bases between. There are 14 residues in the CDR3. CDR3 region: CASSVGSGANVLTF. In nucleotides, the CDR3 is TGTGCCAGCAGTGTGGGTTCTGGGGCCAACGTCCTGACTTTC.

This clone has just one count. V and J are TRBV4-1 and TRBJ2-7; TRBD2 agrees at 9 bases. J lost 5 bases, V lost 0 bases, and 5 bases had no gene match. The V gene's germline CDR1 is MGHRA and CDR2 YSYEKL. The CDR3 totals 15 residues. CDR3 bases: TGCGCCAGCAGCCAAGATCTTGCGGGGGGGAACGAGCAGTACTTC. Its protein product is CASSQDLAGGNEQYF.